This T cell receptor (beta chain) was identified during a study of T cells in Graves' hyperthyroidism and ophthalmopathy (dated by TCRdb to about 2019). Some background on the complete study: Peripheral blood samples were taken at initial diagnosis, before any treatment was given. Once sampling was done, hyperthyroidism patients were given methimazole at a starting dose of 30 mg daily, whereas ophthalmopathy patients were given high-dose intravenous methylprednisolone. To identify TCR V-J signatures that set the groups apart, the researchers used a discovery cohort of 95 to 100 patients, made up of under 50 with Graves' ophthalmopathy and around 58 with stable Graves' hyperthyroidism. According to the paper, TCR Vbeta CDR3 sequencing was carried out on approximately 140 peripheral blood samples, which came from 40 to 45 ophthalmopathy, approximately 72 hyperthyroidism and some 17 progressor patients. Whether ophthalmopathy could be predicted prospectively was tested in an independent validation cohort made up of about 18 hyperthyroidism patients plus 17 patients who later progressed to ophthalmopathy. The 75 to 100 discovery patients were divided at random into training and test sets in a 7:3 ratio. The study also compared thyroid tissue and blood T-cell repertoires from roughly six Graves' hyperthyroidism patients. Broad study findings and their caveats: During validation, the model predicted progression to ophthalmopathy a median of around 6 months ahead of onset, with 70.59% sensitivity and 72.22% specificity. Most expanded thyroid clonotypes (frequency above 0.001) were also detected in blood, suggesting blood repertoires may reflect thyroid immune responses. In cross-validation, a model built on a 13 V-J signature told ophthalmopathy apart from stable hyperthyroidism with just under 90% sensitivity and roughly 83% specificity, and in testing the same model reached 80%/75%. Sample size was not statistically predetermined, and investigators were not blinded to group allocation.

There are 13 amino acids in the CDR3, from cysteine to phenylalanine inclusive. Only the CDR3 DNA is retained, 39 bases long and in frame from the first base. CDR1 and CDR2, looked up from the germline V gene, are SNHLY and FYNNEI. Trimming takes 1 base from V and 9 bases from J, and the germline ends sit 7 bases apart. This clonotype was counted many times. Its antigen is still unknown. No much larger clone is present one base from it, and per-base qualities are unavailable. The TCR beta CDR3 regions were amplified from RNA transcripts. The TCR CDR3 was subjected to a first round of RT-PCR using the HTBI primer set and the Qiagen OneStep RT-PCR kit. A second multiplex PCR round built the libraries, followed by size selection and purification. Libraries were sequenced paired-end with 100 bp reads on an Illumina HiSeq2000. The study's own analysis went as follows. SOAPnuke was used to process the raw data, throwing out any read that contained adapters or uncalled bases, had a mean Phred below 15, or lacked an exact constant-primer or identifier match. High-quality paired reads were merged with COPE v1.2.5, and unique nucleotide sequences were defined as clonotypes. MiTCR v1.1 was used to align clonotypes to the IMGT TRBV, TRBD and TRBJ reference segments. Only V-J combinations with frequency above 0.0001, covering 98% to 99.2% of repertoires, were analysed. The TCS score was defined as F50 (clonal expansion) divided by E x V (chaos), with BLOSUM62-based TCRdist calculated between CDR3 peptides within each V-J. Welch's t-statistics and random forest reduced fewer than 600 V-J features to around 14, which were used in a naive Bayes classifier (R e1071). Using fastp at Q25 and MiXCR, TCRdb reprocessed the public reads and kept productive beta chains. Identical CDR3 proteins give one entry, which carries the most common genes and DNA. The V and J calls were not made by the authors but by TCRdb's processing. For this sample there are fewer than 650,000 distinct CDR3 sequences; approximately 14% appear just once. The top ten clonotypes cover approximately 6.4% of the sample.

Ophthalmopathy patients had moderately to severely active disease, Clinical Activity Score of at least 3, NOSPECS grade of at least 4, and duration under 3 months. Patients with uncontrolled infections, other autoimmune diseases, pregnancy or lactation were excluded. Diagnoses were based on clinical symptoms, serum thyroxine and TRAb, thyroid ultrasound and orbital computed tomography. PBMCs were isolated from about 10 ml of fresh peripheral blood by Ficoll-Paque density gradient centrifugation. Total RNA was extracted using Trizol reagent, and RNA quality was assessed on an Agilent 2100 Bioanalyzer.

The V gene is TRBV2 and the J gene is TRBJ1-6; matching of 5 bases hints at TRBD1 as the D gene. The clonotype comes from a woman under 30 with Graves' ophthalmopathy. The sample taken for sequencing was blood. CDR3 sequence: CASSEDGGSPLHF. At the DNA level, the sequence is TGTGCCAGCAGTGAAGATGGGGGTTCACCCCTCCACTTT.